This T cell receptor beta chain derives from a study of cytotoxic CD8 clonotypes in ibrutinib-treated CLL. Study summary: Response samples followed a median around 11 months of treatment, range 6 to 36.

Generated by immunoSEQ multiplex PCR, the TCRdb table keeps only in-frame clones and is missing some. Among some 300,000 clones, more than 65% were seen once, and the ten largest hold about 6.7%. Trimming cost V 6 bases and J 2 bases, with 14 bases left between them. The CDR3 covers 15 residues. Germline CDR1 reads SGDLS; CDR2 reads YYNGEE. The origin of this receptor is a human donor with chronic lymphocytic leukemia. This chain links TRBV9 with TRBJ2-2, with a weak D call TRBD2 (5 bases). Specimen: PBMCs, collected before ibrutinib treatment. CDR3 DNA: TGTGCCAGCAACCTGGACTCCTACAACACCGGGGAGCTGTTTTTT. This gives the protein CASNLDSYNTGELFF.